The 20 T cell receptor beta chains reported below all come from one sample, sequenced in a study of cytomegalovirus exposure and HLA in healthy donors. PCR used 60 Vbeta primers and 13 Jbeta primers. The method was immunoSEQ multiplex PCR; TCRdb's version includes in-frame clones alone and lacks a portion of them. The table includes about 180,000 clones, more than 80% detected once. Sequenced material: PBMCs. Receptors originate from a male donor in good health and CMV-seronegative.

The CDR3, as DNA: TGCGCCAGCAGCCCAAGGACTAGCGGGGTAGTGGGAGAGACCCAGTACTTC. This sequence encodes CASSPRTSGVVGETQYF. This rearrangement joins TRBV5-1 to TRBJ2-5; 12 bases align to TRBD2. This CDR3 region has 17 residues. The ends lost 4 bases at V and 4 bases at J; junction bases unmatched: 11. CDR1 and CDR2 (germline): SGHRS, YFSETQ. Based on the CDR3 plus reference TRBV5-1 and TRBJ2-5, the full variable domain is KAGVTQTPRYLIKTRGQQVTLSCSPISGHRSVSWYQQTPGQGLQFLFEYFSETQRNKGNFPGRFSGRQFSNSRSEMNVSTLELGDSALYLCASSPRTSGVVGETQYFGPGTRLLVL.

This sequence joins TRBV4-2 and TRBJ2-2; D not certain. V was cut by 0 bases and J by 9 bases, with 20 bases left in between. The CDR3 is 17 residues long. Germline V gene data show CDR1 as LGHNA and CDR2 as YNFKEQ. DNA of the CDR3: TGTGCCAGCAGCCAAGATATCAGTTTATCTACCGGGTGGGAGCTGTTTTTT. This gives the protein CASSQDISLSTGWELFF.

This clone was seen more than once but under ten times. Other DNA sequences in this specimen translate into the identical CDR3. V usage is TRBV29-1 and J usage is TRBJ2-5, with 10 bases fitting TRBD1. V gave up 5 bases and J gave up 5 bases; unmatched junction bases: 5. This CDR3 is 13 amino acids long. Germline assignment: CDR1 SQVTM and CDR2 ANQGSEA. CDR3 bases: TGCAGCGTTACGGACAGGGGGGGGGAGACCCAGTACTTC. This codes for CSVTDRGGETQYF.

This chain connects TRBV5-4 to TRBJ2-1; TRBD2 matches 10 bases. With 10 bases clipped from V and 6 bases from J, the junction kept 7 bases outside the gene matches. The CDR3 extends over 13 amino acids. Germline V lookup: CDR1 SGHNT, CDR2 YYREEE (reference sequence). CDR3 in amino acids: CAWGLAGVNEQFF. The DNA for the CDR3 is TGTGCCTGGGGGCTAGCGGGGGTCAATGAGCAGTTCTTC.

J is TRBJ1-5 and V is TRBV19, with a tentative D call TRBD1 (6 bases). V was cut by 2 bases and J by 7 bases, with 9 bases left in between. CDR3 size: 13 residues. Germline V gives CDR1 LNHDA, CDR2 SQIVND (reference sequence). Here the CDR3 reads CASSIPGEQPQHF. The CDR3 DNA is TGTGCCAGTAGTATACCAGGGGAGCAGCCCCAGCATTTT.

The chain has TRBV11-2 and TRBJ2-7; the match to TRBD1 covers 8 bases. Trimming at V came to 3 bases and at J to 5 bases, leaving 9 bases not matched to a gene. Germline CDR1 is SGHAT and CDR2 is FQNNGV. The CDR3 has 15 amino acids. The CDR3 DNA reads TGTGCCAGCAGCTTGGCCGCAGGGGGCGTCGACGAGCAGTACTTC. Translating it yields CASSLAAGGVDEQYF.

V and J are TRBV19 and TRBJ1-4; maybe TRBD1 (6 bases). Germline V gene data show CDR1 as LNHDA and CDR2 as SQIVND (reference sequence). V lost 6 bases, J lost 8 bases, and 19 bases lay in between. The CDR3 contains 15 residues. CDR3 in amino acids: CASRQRDTGWEKLFF. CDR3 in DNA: TGTGCCAGTAGACAACGGGACACCGGATGGGAAAAACTGTTTTTT.

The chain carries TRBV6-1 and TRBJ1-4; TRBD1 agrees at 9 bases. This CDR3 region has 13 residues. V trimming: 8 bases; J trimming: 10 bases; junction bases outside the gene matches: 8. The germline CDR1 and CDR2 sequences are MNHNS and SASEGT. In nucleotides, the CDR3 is TGTGCCAGCCGGGACAGGGTAATGAGAAAACTGTTTTTT. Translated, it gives CASRDRVMRKLFF.

As DNA, the CDR3 is TGTGCCAGCAGAGCCTCCTACGAGCAGTACTTC. Protein product: CASRASYEQYF. The genes are TRBV2 and TRBJ2-7; D is unresolved. The CDR3 extends over 11 amino acids. Germline-derived CDR1 and CDR2 are SNHLY and FYNNEI. Trimming removed 6 bases from V and 0 bases from J, with 3 bases in between.

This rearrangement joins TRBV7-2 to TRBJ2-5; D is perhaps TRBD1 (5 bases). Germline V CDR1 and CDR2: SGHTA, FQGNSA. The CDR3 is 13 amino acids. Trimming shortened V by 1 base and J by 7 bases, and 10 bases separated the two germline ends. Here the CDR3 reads CASSLGSGPTQYF. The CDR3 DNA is TGTGCCAGCAGCTTAGGATCAGGGCCGACCCAGTACTTC.

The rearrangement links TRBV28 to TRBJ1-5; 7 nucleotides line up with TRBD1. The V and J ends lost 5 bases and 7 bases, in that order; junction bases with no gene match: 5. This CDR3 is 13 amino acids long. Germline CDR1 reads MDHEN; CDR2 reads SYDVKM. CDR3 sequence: CASSTGENQPQHF. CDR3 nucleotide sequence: TGTGCCAGCAGTACAGGGGAGAACCAGCCCCAGCATTTT.

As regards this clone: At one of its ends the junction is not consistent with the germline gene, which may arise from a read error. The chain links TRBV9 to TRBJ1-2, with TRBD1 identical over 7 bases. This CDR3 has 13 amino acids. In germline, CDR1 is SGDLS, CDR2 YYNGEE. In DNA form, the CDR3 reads TGTGCCAGCAGCGTAGTGCAGGGGGGTGGCTACCCCTTC. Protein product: CASSVVQGGGYPF.

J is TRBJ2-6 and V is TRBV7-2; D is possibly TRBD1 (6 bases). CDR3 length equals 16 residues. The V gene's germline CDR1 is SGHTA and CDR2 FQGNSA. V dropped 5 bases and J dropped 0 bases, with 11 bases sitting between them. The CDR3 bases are TGTGCCAGCAGCCGTAAAGGGGGCTCTGGGGCCAACGTCCTGACTTTC. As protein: CASSRKGGSGANVLTF.

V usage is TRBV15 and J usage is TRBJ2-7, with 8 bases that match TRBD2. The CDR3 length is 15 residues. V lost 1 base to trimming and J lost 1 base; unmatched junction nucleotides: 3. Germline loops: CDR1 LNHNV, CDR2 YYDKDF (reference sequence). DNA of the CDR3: TGTGCCACCAGCAGAGCGGGGGGGCATTCCTACGAGCAGTACTTC. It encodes CATSRAGGHSYEQYF.

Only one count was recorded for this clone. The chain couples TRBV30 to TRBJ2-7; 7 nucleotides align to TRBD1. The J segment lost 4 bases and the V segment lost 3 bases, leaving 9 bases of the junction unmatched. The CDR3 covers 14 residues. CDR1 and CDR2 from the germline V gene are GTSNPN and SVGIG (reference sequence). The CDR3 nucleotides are TGTGCCTGGAGGGAAGGGGGCGTCGAATACGAGCAGTACTTC. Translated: CAWREGGVEYEQYF.

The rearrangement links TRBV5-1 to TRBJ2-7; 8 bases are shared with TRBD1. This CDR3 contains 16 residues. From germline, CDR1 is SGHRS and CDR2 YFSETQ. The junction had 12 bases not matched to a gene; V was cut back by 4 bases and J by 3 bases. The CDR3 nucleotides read TGCGCCAGCAGCCGACCCGACAGGGGACCCGTCTACGAGCAGTACTTC. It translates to CASSRPDRGPVYEQYF.

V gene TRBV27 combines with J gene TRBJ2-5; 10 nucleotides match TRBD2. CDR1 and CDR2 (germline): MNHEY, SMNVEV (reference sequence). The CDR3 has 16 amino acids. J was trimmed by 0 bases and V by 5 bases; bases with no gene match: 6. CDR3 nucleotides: TGTGCCAGCAGTCCCCTAGCGGGGGAGTACCAAGAGACCCAGTACTTC. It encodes CASSPLAGEYQETQYF.

The CDR3 sequence is CASSPALAGANSYEQYF. The CDR3 DNA reads as TGTGCCAGCAGCCCGGCGCTAGCGGGGGCCAACTCCTACGAGCAGTACTTC. J is TRBJ2-7 and V is TRBV7-6, with 10 bases matching TRBD2. The CDR3 loop spans 17 amino acids. The V gene end was trimmed by 5 bases and the J gene end by 0 bases; junction bases not matched to a gene: 10. The germline V gene encodes CDR1 SGHVS and CDR2 FNYEAQ.

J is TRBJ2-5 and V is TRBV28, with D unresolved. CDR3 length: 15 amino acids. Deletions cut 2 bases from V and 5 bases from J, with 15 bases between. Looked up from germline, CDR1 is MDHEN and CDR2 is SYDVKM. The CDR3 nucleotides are TGTGCCAGCAGTTTAAAAGGTACCTGGCGGGAGACCCAGTACTTC. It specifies CASSLKGTWRETQYF.

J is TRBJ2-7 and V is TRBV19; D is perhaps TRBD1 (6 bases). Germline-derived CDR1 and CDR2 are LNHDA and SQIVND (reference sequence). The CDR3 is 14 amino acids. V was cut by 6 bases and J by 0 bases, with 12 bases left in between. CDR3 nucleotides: TGTGCCAGTAGGAGGGACACCGACTCCTACGAGCAGTACTTC. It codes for CASRRDTDSYEQYF.